The clone carrying this T cell receptor (beta chain) was picked up a small number of times. The CDR3 length is 14 residues. CDR1 and CDR2 from the germline V gene are SGDLS and YYNGEE. V lost 4 bases and J lost 7, with 15 bases in between. The sample originates from a study of T cell changes during pregnancy in multiple sclerosis. TCRdb keeps only in-frame clones here, not all; method: immunoSEQ multiplex PCR. The table shows tens of thousands of clones, with 70% to 90% occurring only once. The sequenced sample was CD8+ T cells from peripheral blood mononuclear cells, obtained in the second trimester of pregnancy. This TCR derives from a female donor with multiple sclerosis, enrolled in a pregnancy study. V usage is TRBV9 and J usage is TRBJ2-1; possibly TRBD1 for D (6 bases). CDR3 sequence reads: CASSPVRGYNEQFF. For the CDR3, the DNA is TGTGCCAGCAGCCCCGTGAGGGGGTATAATGAGCAGTTCTTC.